Listed below are T cell receptor beta chains from one sample, sequenced in a study of T-cell reconstitution after alpha-beta-depleted transplantation in children. TCRdb reprocessed the PCR reads via MiXCR and lists one record per CDR3 protein. Here the sample spans over 450,000 distinct CDR3 sequences, roughly 10% being singletons. The source material was PBMCs, sampled before TCRalphabeta/CD19-depleted stem cell transplant. The receptors originated from a child younger than 10 with inherited bone marrow failure, due to receive a stem cell transplant. Each CDR3 is given with its conserved first and last residue. D genes are given only for firm matches. The size of a clone is reported for some rows only, either as once, few or many, or as a class for expanded clones.

d_gene	j_gene	v_gene	abundance	CDR3nt	CDR3aa
NA	TRBJ1-2	TRBV5-1	many	TGCGCCAGCAGCTTCCAGGGGACATCCTATGGCTACACCTTC	CASSFQGTSYGYTF
NA	TRBJ2-1	TRBV6-2/TRBV6-3	few	TGTGCCAGCAGTTTCTACCGGGCCAAGGGGTGGCAGTTCTTC	CASSFYRAKGWQFF
TRBD2	TRBJ2-3	TRBV9	NA	TGTGCCAGCAGCGTAGACGGGAGGGCGGACACAGATACGCAGTATTTT	CASSVDGRADTDTQYF
TRBD2	TRBJ2-1	TRBV12-3/TRBV12-4	many	TGTGCCAGCAGCCTCCCGGGACTAGCGGGAGGGCCGGGGAATGAGCAGTTCTTC	CASSLPGLAGGPGNEQFF
NA	TRBJ2-7	TRBV7-8	many	TGTGCCAGCAGCCCCAGAGGGTTACCGGGACGACCCCCTCGAGGCGAGCAGTACTTC	CASSPRGLPGRPPRGEQYF
NA	TRBJ1-2	TRBV19	NA	TGTGCCAGTGGGAAAGGCGGGGGCACTGGCTACACCTTC	CASGKGGGTGYTF
NA	TRBJ1-1	TRBV30	many	TGTGCCTGGAGTGTACTAGAGTACACTGAAGCTTTCTTT	CAWSVLEYTEAFF
NA	TRBJ2-3	TRBV5-6	many	TGTGCCAGCAGCTTGTCCCCGATCCGGCGCACAGATACGCAGTATTTT	CASSLSPIRRTDTQYF
NA	TRBJ2-7	TRBV3-1	many	TGTGCCAGCAGCCAAGGACCCGCGATTTCCTACGAGCAGTACTTC	CASSQGPAISYEQYF
TRBD2	TRBJ2-3	TRBV28	many	TGTGCCAGCAGTCCCCGAGGTAGCGGGAGTAGAACAGATACGCAGTATTTT	CASSPRGSGSRTDTQYF
TRBD1	TRBJ2-3	TRBV12-3/TRBV12-4	few	TGTGCCAGCAGAACCGGGACAGGGCTCACAGGGTTTGAAGCAGATACGCAGTATTTT	CASRTGTGLTGFEADTQYF
TRBD2	TRBJ2-3	TRBV4-3	many	TGCGCCAGCAGCCGCAGGGCGGGAGGGTTGGCAGATACGCAGTATTTT	CASSRRAGGLADTQYF
TRBD1	TRBJ1-2	TRBV5-1	many	TGCGCCAGCAGCTTGTCGCCCGGGACAGGGTTCGACAGCTATGGCTACACCTTC	CASSLSPGTGFDSYGYTF
TRBD2	TRBJ2-7	TRBV28	many	TGTGCCAGCAGTTTGTCCGCGACTAGCGGATCCTACGAGCAGTACTTC	CASSLSATSGSYEQYF
TRBD2	TRBJ2-7	TRBV7-2	many	TGTGCCAGCAGCTCCATAACTAGCGGGAGTTTCCTCTACGAGCAGTACTTC	CASSSITSGSFLYEQYF
NA	TRBJ2-7	TRBV12-3/TRBV12-4	NA	TGTGCCAGCAGCCTACGGGGGAGCTGGAACGAGCAGTACTTC	CASSLRGSWNEQYF
NA	TRBJ2-6	TRBV20-1	many	TGCAGTGCTAGGAGGGGCTCTGGGGCCAACGTCCTGACTTTC	CSARRGSGANVLTF
NA	TRBJ2-7	TRBV29-1	NA	TGCAGCGTTGAAGTGGGGCTAGCTCCCTACGAGCAGTACTTC	CSVEVGLAPYEQYF
TRBD2	TRBJ2-7	TRBV5-1	NA	TGCGCCAGCAGCTTGGAGTCTAGCGGGAGGTACGACGAGCAGTACTTC	CASSLESSGRYDEQYF
TRBD1	TRBJ1-2	TRBV12-3/TRBV12-4	few	TGTGCCAGCAGTTCCGGGACAGGGGGCGTACGGGGCTACACCTTC	CASSSGTGGVRGYTF
TRBD1	TRBJ1-5	TRBV4-1	NA	TGCGCCAGCAGCCAGGACCACAGGGGAGATCAGCCCCAGCATTTT	CASSQDHRGDQPQHF
NA	TRBJ2-3	TRBV2	many	TGTGCCAGCAGTGAAACTAATCCAGGCGATACGCAGTATTTT	CASSETNPGDTQYF
TRBD2	TRBJ2-1	TRBV20-1	NA	TGCAGTGCCCCCAGCCGGGAGGAACTATACAATGAGCAGTTCTTC	CSAPSREELYNEQFF
TRBD2	TRBJ2-1	TRBV4-3	many	TGCGCCAGCAGCCAAGCGGTGGCGGGAGGCCTTTTTAACAATGAGCAGTTCTTC	CASSQAVAGGLFNNEQFF
TRBD2	TRBJ2-7	TRBV7-9	NA	TGTGCCAGCAGCTTAACTAGCGGGAGCTCTCCTTCCTACGAGCAGTACTTC	CASSLTSGSSPSYEQYF
NA	TRBJ1-2	TRBV7-2	few	TGTGCCAGCAGCTTAGCTTGGACAAGCACTAACTATGGCTACACCTTC	CASSLAWTSTNYGYTF
NA	TRBJ2-7	TRBV20-1	many	TGCAGTGCTAGTCATAACTCAAACTCCTACGAGCAGTACTTC	CSASHNSNSYEQYF
NA	TRBJ1-5	TRBV29-1	many	TGCAGCGTTGCCTCGGGGGACAGCAATCAGCCCCAGCATTTT	CSVASGDSNQPQHF
NA	TRBJ2-6	TRBV9	many	TGTGCCAGCAGCGTAGCCGGGACTTACTCTGGGGCCAACGTCCTGACTTTC	CASSVAGTYSGANVLTF
NA	TRBJ2-5	TRBV12-3/TRBV12-4	many	TGTGCCAGCAGGGGTGTTGGAGAGACCCAGTACTTC	CASRGVGETQYF
NA	TRBJ1-2	TRBV28	few	TGTGCCAGCAGTTTAATCGCAGGGATCCGTGGCTACACCTTC	CASSLIAGIRGYTF
NA	TRBJ2-2	TRBV3-1	many	TGTGCCAGCAGCCCCCCGGGACAACACACCGGGGAGCTGTTTTTT	CASSPPGQHTGELFF
NA	TRBJ2-1	TRBV9	NA	TGTGCCAGCACCCCTGACGGACGCGGCGGCAATGAGCAGTTCTTC	CASTPDGRGGNEQFF
TRBD2	TRBJ2-1	TRBV20-1	many	TGCAGTGCTAGAGATCTATTAGCGGGCTCCTACAATGAGCAGTTCTTC	CSARDLLAGSYNEQFF
NA	TRBJ2-3	TRBV7-2	many	TGTGCCAGCAGCGTTGATGTCGATACGCAGTATTTT	CASSVDVDTQYF
TRBD2	TRBJ2-7	TRBV18	many	TGTGCCAGCTCACCCGCGGGGGGGGCCTCTCCCTACGAGCAGTACTTC	CASSPAGGASPYEQYF
TRBD2	TRBJ2-1	TRBV4-3	many	TGCGCCAGCAGCCAAGAAGTTGTGCGGGAGGTCTACAATGAGCAGTTCTTC	CASSQEVVREVYNEQFF